Presented here are 15 T cell receptor beta chains from one specimen sequenced in a study of Tregs in tolerant kidney transplant recipients. The nonmyeloablative bone marrow transplants came from related graft donors, with transient mixed chimerism. Produced via immunoSEQ multiplex PCR; TCRdb's table is partial and in-frame only. The repertoire holds 45,000 or so clones, over 85% seen once, with around a sixth in the top ten. The material sequenced was CD8+ T cells from blood (PBMCs), taken 12 months after the transplant. The source of these receptors is a human patient who received a combined kidney and bone marrow transplant. The graft donor may have contributed some T cells.

CDR3 bases: TGTGCCAGCAGTACTAGCGTAGTTACAGATACGCAGTATTTT. It codes for CASSTSVVTDTQYF. This rearrangement joins TRBV27 to TRBJ2-3, with 7 bases matching TRBD2. The CDR3 covers 14 residues. V trimming: 5 bases; J trimming: 3 bases; junction bases outside the gene matches: 5. Germline values: CDR1 MNHEY, CDR2 SMNVEV (reference sequence).

The count of this clone is one. The chain uses TRBV9 and TRBJ2-2; 9 nucleotides match TRBD2. V was pared by 0 bases and J by 7 bases, with 1 base of the junction left unmatched. Germline CDR1 reads SGDLS; CDR2 reads YYNGEE. The length of the CDR3 is 14 residues. In DNA, the CDR3 is TGTGCCAGCAGCGTAGATAGCGGGGGCGGGGAGCTGTTTTTT. Amino acids: CASSVDSGGGELFF.

This chain connects TRBV6-5 to TRBJ2-7, with a possible D match to TRBD2 (7 bases). V lost 2 bases, J lost 1 base, and 15 bases lay in between. CDR3 length: 16 amino acids. The V gene's germline CDR1 is MNHEY and CDR2 SVGAGI. The CDR3 loop reads CASSYLGGGGSYEQYF. DNA for the CDR3: TGTGCCAGCAGTTACCTTGGGGGAGGGGGGTCCTACGAGCAGTACTTC.

The CDR3 loop is CASSQGQYSGNTIYF. For the CDR3, the DNA is TGTGCCAGCAGCCAGGGACAGTACTCTGGAAACACCATATATTTT. J is TRBJ1-3 and V is TRBV6-5, with 7 bases lining up with TRBD1. The CDR3 totals 15 residues. Trimming removed 6 bases from V and 0 bases from J; junction bases left unmatched: 5. The germline V gene encodes CDR1 MNHEY and CDR2 SVGAGI.

V gene TRBV6-5 combines with J gene TRBJ2-7; 11 bases line up with TRBD1. V was pared by 7 bases and J by 2 bases, with 4 bases of the junction left unmatched. Germline lookup yields CDR1 MNHEY and CDR2 SVGAGI. The CDR3 extends over 14 amino acids. The CDR3 bases are TGTGCCAGCATTCTGGACAGGGGGCCCTACGAGCAGTACTTC. Protein sequence: CASILDRGPYEQYF.

The chain joins TRBV11-3 to TRBJ1-1, with 10 bases fitting TRBD1. V lost 5 bases, J lost 2 bases, and 5 bases stayed unmatched. The CDR3 covers 15 residues. Germline loops: CDR1 SGHNT, CDR2 YENEEA. The CDR3 DNA reads TGTGCCAGCAGCACGACAGGGGGCCCAAACACTGAAGCTTTCTTT. As protein: CASSTTGGPNTEAFF.

The rearrangement joins TRBV11-3 to TRBJ2-1, with D possibly matching TRBD2 (6 bases). This CDR3 is built from 15 residues. The V end was cut by 2 bases, the J end by 4 bases, with 12 bases between. Germline CDR1 SGHNT, CDR2 YENEEA. The CDR3 nucleotides read TGTGCCAGCAGCTTACCGGGACTGGAATACAATGAGCAGTTCTTC. It encodes CASSLPGLEYNEQFF.

The chain links TRBV27 to TRBJ2-5; a possible D gene is TRBD1 (6 bases). Germline V CDR1 and CDR2: MNHEY, SMNVEV (reference sequence). Trimming removed 3 bases at V and 1 base at J, with 12 bases between. CDR3 size: 15 residues. CDR3 sequence reads: CASSLLGARQETQYF. CDR3 bases: TGTGCCAGCAGTTTGCTGGGGGCCCGCCAAGAGACCCAGTACTTC.

V and J are TRBV9 and TRBJ1-1, with 9 nucleotides matching TRBD1. Losses at the gene ends were 0 bases for V and 1 base for J; bases not matched to a gene: 7. Germline V gene data show CDR1 as SGDLS and CDR2 as YYNGEE. There are 17 residues in the CDR3. The CDR3 spells CASSVGGTGLWNTEAFF. In DNA, the CDR3 is TGTGCCAGCAGCGTAGGGGGGACAGGGTTGTGGAACACTGAAGCTTTCTTT. Full variable domain (rest looked up from reference TRBV9 and TRBJ1-1): DSGVTQTPKHLITATGQRVTLRCSPRSGDLSVYWYQQSLDQGLQFLIQYYNGEERAKGNILERFSAQQFPDLHSELNLSSLELGDSALYFCASSVGGTGLWNTEAFFGQGTRLTVV.

This sequence joins TRBV29-1 and TRBJ1-1; maybe TRBD1 (6 bases). V was clipped by 6 bases and J by 3 bases, with 11 bases between them. The CDR3 loop spans 12 amino acids. Germline V lookup: CDR1 SQVTM, CDR2 ANQGSEA. CDR3 residues: CSVQTGHTEAFF. CDR3 nucleotides: TGCAGCGTCCAAACAGGGCACACTGAAGCTTTCTTT.

V gene TRBV28 combines with J gene TRBJ2-7; 7 bases match TRBD1. The trim removed 1 base at V and 2 bases at J, leaving 14 bases unmatched. The CDR3 has 18 residues. The germline V gene encodes CDR1 MDHEN and CDR2 SYDVKM. CDR3 DNA: TGTGCCAGCAGTTTATTCCCCACTCGACAGGGACCCCCCTACGAGCAGTACTTC. Translating gives CASSLFPTRQGPPYEQYF.

This clone was counted between two and nine times. J is TRBJ2-7 and V is TRBV5-8, with 7 bases fitting TRBD1. This CDR3 has 16 residues. V shed 2 bases and J 1 base; nucleotides not matched to a gene: 9. The germline gives CDR1 SGHTS, CDR2 YDEGEE. CDR3 DNA sequence: TGTGCCAGCAGCTTACCGCCGGGACAGCGATCCTACGAGCAGTACTTC. Its translation: CASSLPPGQRSYEQYF.

The V gene is TRBV19, the J gene TRBJ1-5; 9 nucleotides match TRBD1. Germline trimming cut 6 bases from V and 7 bases from J; bases unmatched to any gene: 7. This CDR3 is built from 14 residues. The germline CDR1 and CDR2 sequences are LNHDA and SQIVND (reference sequence). CDR3 in amino acids: CASRTGTGYQPQHF. Here the CDR3 DNA reads TGTGCCAGTAGAACCGGGACAGGGTACCAGCCCCAGCATTTT.

This chain joins TRBV7-8 and TRBJ1-2; 11 nucleotides align to TRBD1. CDR1 is SGHVS, CDR2 FQNEAQ, per germline. Trimming at V came to 5 bases and at J to 5 bases, leaving 16 bases not matched to a gene. CDR3 size: 18 residues. Here the CDR3 reads CASSRRTGGRMDIYGYTF. The CDR3, as DNA: TGTGCCAGCAGCCGAAGGACAGGGGGCCGAATGGATATATATGGCTACACCTTC.

The rearrangement links TRBV19 to TRBJ2-7; D is perhaps TRBD1 (5 bases). Trimming stripped 2 bases from V and 6 bases from J, with 35 bases between. Germline lookup yields CDR1 LNHDA and CDR2 SQIVND (reference sequence). This CDR3 spans 21 amino acids. The CDR3 sequence is CASSIFFHWQGKAYPLPEQYF. DNA of the CDR3: TGTGCCAGTAGTATATTTTTTCATTGGCAGGGTAAGGCGTATCCCCTGCCCGAGCAGTACTTC.